The present TCR beta chain was sequenced within a study of blood T cell repertoires in COVID-19 (dated by TCRdb to between 2020 and 2021). Regarding the research as a whole: Collaborator samples came from the United States, Italy and Spain and covered acute and convalescent phases of COVID-19. The dataset comprised deeply sampled blood TCRbeta repertoires from subjects exposed to, actively infected with, or recovered from COVID-19. Sample metadata almost always included a de-identified subject ID, COVID-19 status, age in years and sex. The material from the prospective study consisted of cDNA or gDNA derived from T cells, B-cell-depleted T cells, or PBMCs. Where HLA class I and class II types were available, the types were taken from metadata supplied by the sample provider, not from assay-based typing. The repertoires were released in a freely available public database meant as a resource for research on the immune response to SARS-CoV-2. Samples came from the ongoing ImmuneRACE study (first 160 participants) plus 1,254 subjects from 6 global collaborators.

Collaborating institutions collected whole blood in K2EDTA tubes following their own protocols. For TCRbeta analysis, collaborators shipped samples in one of three forms: frozen whole blood, isolated PBMCs, or DNA extracted from either of those sample types. The immunoSEQ Assay, a bias-controlled multiplex PCR, was used to amplify TCRbeta CDR3 regions from genomic DNA. On the authors' methods: Nucleated cell counts per sample were estimated from amplification of reference gene primers within the assay. To quantify the absolute abundance of each unique TCRbeta CDR3 rearrangement, sequence reads were collapsed and filtered. For each sample, productive Simpson clonality was calculated by taking the square root of Simpson's diversity index across productive rearrangements. Sourced from immuneACCESS, this table was stored by TCRdb with only in-frame sequences that have V and J called. A share of the clones is absent; for the studies checked, an unresolved V gene accounts for under half, and the remainder has no known explanation. D and trimming were read from the DNA, whereas the V and J calls and clone size are those reported in that table. The table for this sample lists about 36,000 clones; more than 75% of them were counted only once. The ten largest clonotypes hold 16% of the sample.

Summary of the overall study and its limitations: The quantity of clinical and demographic metadata differed by source and by participant and was supplied without curation.

Worth noting for this clone: The target of this receptor is not known. Base-call qualities are not available, and no considerably larger clone is one nucleotide away.

The sequencing input was peripheral blood. The sequence came from a man in his 70s with acute or convalescent COVID-19.

The DNA reads TGTGCCAGCAGTTCCCCGGACAGACTGAACACTGAAGCTTTCTTT. This yields the protein CASSSPDRLNTEAFF. The chain is made from TRBV6-2 or TRBV6-3 and TRBJ1-1; TRBD1 is a possible D gene, resting on 6 matching bases. The germline V gene provides CDR1 MNHEY and CDR2 SVGEGT. V sheds 4 bases and J sheds 0 bases, leaving 12 bases between their ends. Spanning cysteine to phenylalanine, the CDR3 consists of 15 amino acids. Only the CDR3 portion is preserved as DNA: 45 bases, with reading frame beginning at the first base.